These 15 T cell receptor beta chains were sequenced from one sample in a study of T-cell reconstitution after alpha-beta-depleted transplantation in children. Molecular barcoding with unique molecular identifiers was used for the TCRbeta library. TCRdb itself ran the PCR reads through MiXCR, one entry per CDR3 protein. The sample records about 120,000 distinct CDR3 sequences, 10% to 13% being singletons. This specimen consisted of PBMCs from the stem cell graft donor, obtained from the stem cell graft. The source of these receptors is a human donor who donated a stem cell graft to a child with acute lymphoblastic leukemia.

The table lists this clonotype with many counts. V gene TRBV29-1 combines with J gene TRBJ1-2; TRBD1 agrees at 10 bases. Germline trimming cut 2 bases from V and 4 bases from J; bases unmatched to any gene: 16. Germline-derived CDR1 and CDR2 are SQVTM and ANQGSEA. This CDR3 is built from 18 residues. CDR3 nucleotides: TGCAGCGTTGAACACCCCGGGACAGGGGTCAGAAGACTCTATGGCTACACCTTC. It codes for CSVEHPGTGVRRLYGYTF.

The gene calls are TRBV28 and TRBJ2-7; D is possibly TRBD1 (6 bases). From germline, CDR1 is MDHEN and CDR2 SYDVKM. V gave up 2 bases and J gave up 4 bases, with 12 bases separating them. This CDR3 spans 14 amino acids. The CDR3 nucleotides read TGTGCCAGCAGTTTAGCAGGGGTGGGTTACGAGCAGTACTTC. As protein: CASSLAGVGYEQYF.

This clonotype turned up a few times. The chain carries TRBV29-1 and TRBJ2-1; D uncertain. The V gene lost 3 bases and the J gene lost 7 bases, with 4 bases spanning the gap. The length of the CDR3 is 10 residues. CDR1 and CDR2 from the germline V gene are SQVTM and ANQGSEA. The CDR3 region has the DNA TGCAGCGTTGACCATAATGAGCAGTTCTTC. Encoded protein: CSVDHNEQFF.

Ten or more counts support this clonotype. The chain employs TRBV18 and TRBJ2-1; TRBD1 is a possible D gene (7 bases). Per the germline V gene, CDR1 is KGHSH and CDR2 is LQKENI. The CDR3 has 14 amino acids. V was shortened by 6 bases and J by 7 bases, with 16 bases between the two germline ends. This CDR3 reads CASSRDRVMNEQFF. In DNA form, the CDR3 reads TGTGCCAGCTCGCGGGACAGAGTCATGAATGAGCAGTTCTTC. Full variable domain (remainder filled in from reference TRBV18 and TRBJ2-1): NAGVMQNPRHLVRRRGQEARLRCSPMKGHSHVYWYRQLPEEGLKFMVYLQKENIIDESGMPKERFSAEFPKEGPSILRIQQVVRGDSAAYFCASSRDRVMNEQFFGPGTRLTVL.

Ten or more counts support this clonotype. V usage is TRBV20-1 and J usage is TRBJ2-2; TRBD1 agrees at 8 bases. J gave up 6 bases and V 5 bases, and 8 bases lay outside the gene matches. Germline CDR1 and CDR2: DFQATT and SNEGSKA (reference sequence). This CDR3 comprises 14 residues. CDR3 nucleotides: TGCAGTGCTTTCCGGACAGGGATGGCCGGGGAGCTGTTTTTT. Translation gives CSAFRTGMAGELFF.

This clonotype has at least ten counts. The V call is TRBV29-1, the J call TRBJ1-2; D is unclear. The CDR3 is 14 amino acids. The germline V and J ends were trimmed by 0 bases and 2 bases, with 10 bases remaining between them. CDR1 and CDR2 (germline): SQVTM, ANQGSEA. The CDR3 sequence is CSVEDWAANYGYTF. CDR3 nucleotide sequence: TGCAGCGTTGAAGATTGGGCAGCAAACTATGGCTACACCTTC.

This clonotype was counted at least ten times. The chain combines TRBV18 with TRBJ2-1, with D perhaps matching TRBD1 (6 bases). Germline V gene lookup returns CDR1 KGHSH and CDR2 LQKENI. Trimming stripped 5 bases from V and 6 bases from J, with 8 bases between. CDR3 length: 12 amino acids. CDR3 region: CASSARGNEQFF. The DNA for the CDR3 is TGTGCCAGCTCAGCCAGGGGCAATGAGCAGTTCTTC.

In its sample, this clonotype was seen many times. J is TRBJ1-6 and V is TRBV5-1; TRBD1 matches at 7 bases. The junction had 7 bases not matched to a gene; V was cut back by 3 bases and J by 13 bases. In germline, CDR1 is SGHRS, CDR2 YFSETQ. The CDR3 runs 13 residues. CDR3 protein: CASSYGQDFPLHF. Written as DNA, the CDR3 is TGCGCCAGCAGCTACGGACAGGATTTTCCCCTCCACTTT.

In this sample, this clonotype turned up many times. V gene TRBV7-6 combines with J gene TRBJ2-1; 7 bases are shared with TRBD1. Germline V gives CDR1 SGHVS, CDR2 FNYEAQ. This CDR3 contains 16 residues. V trimming: 4 bases; J trimming: 5 bases; junction bases outside the gene matches: 11. CDR3 protein: CASSSKTGKGDNEQFF. CDR3 nucleotides: TGTGCCAGCAGCTCGAAGACAGGGAAGGGAGACAATGAGCAGTTCTTC.

This clonotype was recorded many times. The gene calls are TRBV7-9 and TRBJ2-1; possibly TRBD2 for D (5 bases). Germline V gives CDR1 SEHNR, CDR2 FQNEAQ (reference sequence). The CDR3 covers 16 residues. V lost 4 bases to trimming and J lost 3 bases, with 16 bases between them. This CDR3 reads CASSSSWTRYYNEQFF. The CDR3 bases are TGTGCCAGCAGCTCCTCCTGGACTCGATACTACAATGAGCAGTTCTTC.

This clonotype appeared many times. The CDR3 region has the DNA TGTGCCAGCAGCCTATACACAGATACGCAGTATTTT. Translating it yields CASSLYTDTQYF. V gene TRBV7-2 combines with J gene TRBJ2-3; D ambiguous. Germline assignment: CDR1 SGHTA and CDR2 FQGNSA. V was pared by 5 bases and J by 2 bases, with 5 bases between. This CDR3 region has 12 residues.

This clonotype has a count of ten or more. The chain has TRBV5-6 and TRBJ2-2; the D is unclear. Germline CDR1 is SGHDT and CDR2 is YYEEEE. Trimming removed 4 bases from V and 5 bases from J, with 9 bases in between. The CDR3 consists of 13 residues. CDR3 sequence: CASSGSTTGELFF. The CDR3 nucleotides are TGTGCCAGCAGCGGTAGCACTACCGGGGAGCTGTTTTTT.

The V and J genes are TRBV7-2 and TRBJ2-1, with D maybe TRBD2 (7 bases). This CDR3 comprises 17 residues. V lost 0 bases and J lost 3, with 15 bases in between. The germline CDR1 and CDR2 sequences are SGHTA and FQGNSA. The CDR3 coding sequence is TGTGCCAGCAGCTTAGCGGGGGGGCAGTCCCTCTACAATGAGCAGTTCTTC. Translating gives CASSLAGGQSLYNEQFF.

This clonotype was detected ten times or more. The rearrangement joins TRBV6-1 to TRBJ2-3, with D maybe TRBD2 (6 bases). Trimming left V 5 bases short and J 2 bases short, with 14 bases between. The V gene's germline CDR1 is MNHNS and CDR2 SASEGT. CDR3 length equals 15 residues. CDR3 coding DNA: TGTGCCAGCAGTACAAAATCGGGGGTCACAGATACGCAGTATTTT. As protein: CASSTKSGVTDTQYF.

This clonotype has at least ten counts. This rearrangement joins TRBV29-1 to TRBJ1-4; 8 bases fit TRBD1. V lost 0 bases and J lost 7; bases outside the gene matches: 4. This CDR3 contains 14 residues. The germline gives CDR1 SQVTM, CDR2 ANQGSEA. The CDR3 DNA sequence: TGCAGCGTTGAAGATAGGACAGGGAGTGAAAAACTGTTTTTT. Translation gives CSVEDRTGSEKLFF.